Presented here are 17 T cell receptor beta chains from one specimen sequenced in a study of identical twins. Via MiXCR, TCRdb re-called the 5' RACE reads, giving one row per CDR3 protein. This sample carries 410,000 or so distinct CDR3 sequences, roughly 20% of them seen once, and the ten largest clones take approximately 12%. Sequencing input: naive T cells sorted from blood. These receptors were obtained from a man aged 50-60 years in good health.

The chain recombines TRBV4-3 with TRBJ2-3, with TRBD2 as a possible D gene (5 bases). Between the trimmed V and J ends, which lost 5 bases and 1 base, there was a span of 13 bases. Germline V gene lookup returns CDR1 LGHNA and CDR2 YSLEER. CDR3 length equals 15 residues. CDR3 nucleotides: TGCGCCAGCAGCTTAGTCCCAGCGGGCACAGATACGCAGTATTTT. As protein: CASSLVPAGTDTQYF.

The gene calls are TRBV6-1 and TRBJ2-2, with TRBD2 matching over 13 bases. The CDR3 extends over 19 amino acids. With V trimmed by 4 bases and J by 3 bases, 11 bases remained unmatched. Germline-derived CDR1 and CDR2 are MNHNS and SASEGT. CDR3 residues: CASSGPGQGLAGYTGELFF. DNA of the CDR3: TGTGCCAGCAGTGGTCCGGGACAGGGACTAGCGGGATACACCGGGGAGCTGTTTTTT.

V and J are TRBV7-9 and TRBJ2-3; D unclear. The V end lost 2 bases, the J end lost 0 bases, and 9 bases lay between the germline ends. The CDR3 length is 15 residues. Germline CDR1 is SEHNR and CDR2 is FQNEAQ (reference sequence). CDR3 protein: CASSLPETSTDTQYF. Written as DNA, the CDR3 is TGTGCCAGCAGCTTACCAGAGACTAGCACAGATACGCAGTATTTT.

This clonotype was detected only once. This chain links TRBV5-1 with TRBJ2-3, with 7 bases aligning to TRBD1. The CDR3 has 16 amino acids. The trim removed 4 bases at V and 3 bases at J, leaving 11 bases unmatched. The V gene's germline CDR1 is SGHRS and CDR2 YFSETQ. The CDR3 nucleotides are TGCGCCAGCAGCCTGTCTACAACAGGGGAAACAGATACGCAGTATTTT. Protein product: CASSLSTTGETDTQYF. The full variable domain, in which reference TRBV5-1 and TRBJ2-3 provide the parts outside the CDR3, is KAGVTQTPRYLIKTRGQQVTLSCSPISGHRSVSWYQQTPGQGLQFLFEYFSETQRNKGNFPGRFSGRQFSNSRSEMNVSTLELGDSALYLCASSLSTTGETDTQYFGPGTRLTVL.

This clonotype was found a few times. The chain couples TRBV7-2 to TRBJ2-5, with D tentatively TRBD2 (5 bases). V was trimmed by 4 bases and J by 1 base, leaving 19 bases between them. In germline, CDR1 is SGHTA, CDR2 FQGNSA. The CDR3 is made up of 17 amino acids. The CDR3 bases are TGTGCCAGCAGCTCGCCGGCCGGTCGGGGAGTCCAAGAGACCCAGTACTTC. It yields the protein CASSSPAGRGVQETQYF.

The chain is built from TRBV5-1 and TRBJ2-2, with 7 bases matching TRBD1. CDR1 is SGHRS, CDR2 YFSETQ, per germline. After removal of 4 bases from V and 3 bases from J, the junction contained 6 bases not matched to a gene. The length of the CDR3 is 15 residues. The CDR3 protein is CASSLYDRDTGELFF. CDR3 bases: TGCGCCAGCAGCCTCTACGACAGGGACACCGGGGAGCTGTTTTTT.

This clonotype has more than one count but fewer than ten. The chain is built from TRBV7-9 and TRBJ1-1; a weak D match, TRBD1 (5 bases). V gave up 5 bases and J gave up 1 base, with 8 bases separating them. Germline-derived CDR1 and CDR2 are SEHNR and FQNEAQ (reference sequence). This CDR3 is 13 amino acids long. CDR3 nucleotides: TGTGCCAGCAGCGAGACAGAGAACACTGAAGCTTTCTTT. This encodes CASSETENTEAFF.

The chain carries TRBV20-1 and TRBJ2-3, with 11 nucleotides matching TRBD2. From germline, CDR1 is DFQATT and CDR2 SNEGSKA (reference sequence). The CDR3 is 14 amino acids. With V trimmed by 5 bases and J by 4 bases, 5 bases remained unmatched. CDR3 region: CSAGPGLAADTQYF. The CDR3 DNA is TGCAGTGCTGGGCCGGGACTAGCGGCAGATACGCAGTATTTT.

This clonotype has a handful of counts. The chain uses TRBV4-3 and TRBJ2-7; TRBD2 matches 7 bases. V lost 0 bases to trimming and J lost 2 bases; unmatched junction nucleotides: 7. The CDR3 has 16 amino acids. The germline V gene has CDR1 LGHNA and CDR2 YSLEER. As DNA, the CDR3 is TGCGCCAGCAGCCAAGATCTAACGGGAGGTACCTACGAGCAGTACTTC. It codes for CASSQDLTGGTYEQYF.

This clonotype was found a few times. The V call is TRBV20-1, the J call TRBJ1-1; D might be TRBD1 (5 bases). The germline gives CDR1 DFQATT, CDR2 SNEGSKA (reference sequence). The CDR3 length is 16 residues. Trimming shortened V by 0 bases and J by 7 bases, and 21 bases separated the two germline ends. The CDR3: CSARDGSKRGDGEAFF. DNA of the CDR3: TGCAGTGCTAGAGATGGGTCCAAGAGAGGGGACGGTGAAGCTTTCTTT.

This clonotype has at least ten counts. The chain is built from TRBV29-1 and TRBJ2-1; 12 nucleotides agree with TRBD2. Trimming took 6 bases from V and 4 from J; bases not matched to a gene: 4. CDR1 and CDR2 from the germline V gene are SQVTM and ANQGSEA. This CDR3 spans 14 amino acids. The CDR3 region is CSVKTSGSYNEQFF. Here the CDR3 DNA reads TGCAGCGTGAAGACTAGCGGGAGTTACAATGAGCAGTTCTTC.

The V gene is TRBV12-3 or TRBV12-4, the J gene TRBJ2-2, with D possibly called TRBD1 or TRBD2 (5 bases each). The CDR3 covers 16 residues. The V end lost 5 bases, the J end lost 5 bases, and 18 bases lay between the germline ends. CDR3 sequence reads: CASSPLEGPGTGELFF. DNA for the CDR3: TGTGCCAGCAGTCCCCTAGAGGGGCCTGGGACCGGGGAGCTGTTTTTT.

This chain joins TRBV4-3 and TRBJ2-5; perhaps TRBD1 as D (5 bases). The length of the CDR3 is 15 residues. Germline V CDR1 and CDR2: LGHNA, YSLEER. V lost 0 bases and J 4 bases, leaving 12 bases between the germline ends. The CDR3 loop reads CASSQDPGRVETQYF. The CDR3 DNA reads TGCGCCAGCAGCCAAGATCCTGGCAGGGTAGAGACCCAGTACTTC.

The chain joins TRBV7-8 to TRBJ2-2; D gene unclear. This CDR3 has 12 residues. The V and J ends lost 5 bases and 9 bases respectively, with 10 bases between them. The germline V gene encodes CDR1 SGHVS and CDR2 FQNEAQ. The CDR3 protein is CASSPDIRELFF. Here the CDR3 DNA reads TGTGCCAGCAGCCCTGACATTCGGGAGCTGTTTTTT.

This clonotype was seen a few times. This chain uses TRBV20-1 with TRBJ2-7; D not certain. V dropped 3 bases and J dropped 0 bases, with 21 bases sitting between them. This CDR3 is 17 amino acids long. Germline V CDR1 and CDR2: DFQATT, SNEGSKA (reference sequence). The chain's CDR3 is CSASDPRGPGSSYEQYF. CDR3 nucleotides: TGCAGTGCTAGCGACCCTCGAGGCCCTGGTAGCTCCTACGAGCAGTACTTC.

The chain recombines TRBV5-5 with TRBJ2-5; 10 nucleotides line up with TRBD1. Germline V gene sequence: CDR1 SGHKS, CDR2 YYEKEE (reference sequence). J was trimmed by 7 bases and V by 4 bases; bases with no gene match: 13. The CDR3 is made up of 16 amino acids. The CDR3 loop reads CASSGAGTGVSGTQYF. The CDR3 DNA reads TGTGCCAGCAGCGGGGCCGGGACAGGGGTATCGGGGACCCAGTACTTC.

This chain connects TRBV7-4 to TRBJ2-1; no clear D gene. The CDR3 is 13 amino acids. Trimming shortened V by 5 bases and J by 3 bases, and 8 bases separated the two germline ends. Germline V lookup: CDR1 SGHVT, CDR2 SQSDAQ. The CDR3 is CASSDDCYNEQFF. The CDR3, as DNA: TGTGCCAGCAGCGACGACTGCTACAATGAGCAGTTCTTC.